The clone carrying this T cell receptor beta chain was detected a few times. The data are from a study of T cells in Graves' hyperthyroidism and ophthalmopathy. This CDR3 has 12 residues. Germline-derived CDR1 and CDR2 are MNHNS and SASEGT. The ends were cut back, 5 bases at V and 6 bases at J, with 8 bases in the middle. RNA transcripts yielded amplified TCR beta CDR3 regions. The TCR CDR3 was amplified in a first-round RT-PCR using the HTBI primer set. TCRdb reprocessed the multiplex PCR reads with MiXCR, giving one entry per CDR3 protein. This sample yields over 450,000 distinct CDR3 sequences, of which roughly a sixth are seen a single time; 17% belongs to the top ten.

This chain joins TRBV6-1 and TRBJ2-1; no definite D call. This TCR came from a woman aged 18-35 years with Graves' ophthalmopathy. The material sequenced was blood. The CDR3 loop is CASSPIGNEQFF. For the CDR3, the DNA is TGTGCCAGCAGTCCTATCGGCAATGAGCAGTTCTTC.